This T cell receptor (beta chain) was sequenced for a study of response to subunit inactivated influenza vaccine. Whole-study findings and limits: Authors suggested seasonal influenza vaccinations each recruit few new T cells.

On this clonotype: Its cognate antigen is unknown.

TCRdb called the RT-PCR reads again in MiXCR, with one record for every CDR3 protein. The table lists 500,000 to 750,000 distinct CDR3 sequences, around 15% of them singletons. The germline V gene has CDR1 SGDLS and CDR2 YYNGEE. The V gene lost 3 bases and the J gene lost 3 bases, with 10 bases spanning the gap. CDR3 size: 14 residues. The origin of this receptor is a man aged 50-60 years who received an inactivated influenza vaccine. The sequencing here drew on PBMCs from blood, taken about 11 days after vaccination. The V and J genes are TRBV9 and TRBJ2-1, with unresolved D. CDR3 coding DNA: TGTGCCAGCAGCGAATGGAATAACTACAATGAGCAGTTCTTC. It specifies CASSEWNNYNEQFF.